This TCR beta chain appears in the sequencing data of a study of CD8 T cells in ankylosing spondylitis. Study results and caveats: Seemingly characteristic of ankylosing spondylitis blood was a TCR beta motif consisting of about 8 highly homologous variants.

Germline assignment: CDR1 SGHRS and CDR2 YFSETQ. V was trimmed by 0 bases and J by 5 bases, leaving 11 bases between them. The CDR3 runs to 15 residues. This clonotype was seen a few times. Its antigen is not identified. MiXCR was run by TCRdb on the 5' RACE reads, yielding one entry per CDR3 protein. There are around 430,000 distinct CDR3 sequences in the sample; 15% to 20% occur only once, and 1% lies in the top ten. The sample comprised blood, either unsorted or a sorted T cell fraction (not recorded which). The TCR sequence derives from a male donor with ankylosing spondylitis. The chain employs TRBV5-1 and TRBJ1-4; D is uncertain. CDR3 coding DNA: TGCGCCAGCAGCTTGGGCGCGGGCCCGAATGAAAAACTGTTTTTT. Its protein product is CASSLGAGPNEKLFF.